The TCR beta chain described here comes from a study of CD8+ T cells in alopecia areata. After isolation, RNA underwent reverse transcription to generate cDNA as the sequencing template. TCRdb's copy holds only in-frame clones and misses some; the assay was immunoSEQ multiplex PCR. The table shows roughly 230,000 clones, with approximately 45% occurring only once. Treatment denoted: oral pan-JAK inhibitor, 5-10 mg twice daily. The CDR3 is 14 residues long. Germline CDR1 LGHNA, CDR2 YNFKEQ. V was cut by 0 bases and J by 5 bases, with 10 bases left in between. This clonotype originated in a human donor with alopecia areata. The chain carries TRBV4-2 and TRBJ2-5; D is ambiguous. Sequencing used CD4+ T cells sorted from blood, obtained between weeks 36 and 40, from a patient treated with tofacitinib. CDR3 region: CASSQDLVAETQYF. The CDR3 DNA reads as TGTGCCAGCAGCCAAGATCTGGTGGCGGAGACCCAGTACTTC.